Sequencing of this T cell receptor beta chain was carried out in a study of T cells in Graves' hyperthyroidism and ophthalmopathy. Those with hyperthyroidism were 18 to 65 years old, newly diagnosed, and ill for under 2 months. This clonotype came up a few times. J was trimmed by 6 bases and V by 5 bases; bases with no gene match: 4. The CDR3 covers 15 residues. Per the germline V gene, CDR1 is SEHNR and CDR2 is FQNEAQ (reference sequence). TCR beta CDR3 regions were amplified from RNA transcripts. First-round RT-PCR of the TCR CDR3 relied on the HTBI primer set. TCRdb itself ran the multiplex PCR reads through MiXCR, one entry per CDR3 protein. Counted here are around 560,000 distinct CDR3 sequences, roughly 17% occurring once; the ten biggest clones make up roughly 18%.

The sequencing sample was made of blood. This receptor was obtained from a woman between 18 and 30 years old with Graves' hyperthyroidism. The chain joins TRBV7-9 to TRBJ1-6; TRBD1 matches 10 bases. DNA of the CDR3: TGTGCCAGCAGCGCGGGACAGGGGACTAATTCACCCCTCCACTTT. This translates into CASSAGQGTNSPLHF. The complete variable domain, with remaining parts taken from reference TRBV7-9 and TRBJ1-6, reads DTGVSQNPRHKITKRGQNVTFRCDPISEHNRLYWYRQTLGQGPEFLTYFQNEAQLEKSRLLSDRFSAERPKGSFSTLEIQRTEQGDSAMYLCASSAGQGTNSPLHFGNGTRLTVT.